This T cell receptor (beta chain) was captured in a study of CD8 T cells in ankylosing spondylitis. TCRdb reprocessed the 5' RACE reads with MiXCR, giving one entry per CDR3 protein. The sample carries around 99,000 distinct CDR3 sequences, 7.5% to 9% recorded once. This clonotype was seen many times. The CDR3 has 13 residues. Trimming cost V 5 bases and J 2 bases, with 10 bases left between them. This TCR came from a male donor with ankylosing spondylitis or in good health (not recorded which). The sample consisted of blood, either unsorted or a sorted T cell fraction (not recorded which). This chain links TRBV12-3 or TRBV12-4 with TRBJ2-7; tentatively, D is TRBD2 (6 bases). The CDR3 nucleotides read TGTGCCAGCAGTCGGGGGTATACCTACGAGCAGTACTTC. Its translation: CASSRGYTYEQYF.